This is a list of T cell receptor beta chains from one sample in a study of T cells in Graves' hyperthyroidism and ophthalmopathy. TCRdb called the multiplex PCR reads again in MiXCR, with one record for every CDR3 protein. The profile shows a few hundred thousand distinct CDR3 sequences, over 12% of them singletons. Source material: blood. Receptor source: a woman aged 55-69 years with Graves' ophthalmopathy. Both conserved end residues are part of each CDR3. Fields, in order: D gene, J gene, clone size, V gene, CDR3 DNA, CDR3 protein. The D gene is left open where the match is weak. The listing skips clone size in some rows; elsewhere it reads once, few, many or a size class.

>TRBD2|TRBJ2-1|many|TRBV3-1
TGTGCCAGCAGCCAAGTACCCCGAACTAGCGGGAACTACAATGAGCAGTTCTTC
CASSQVPRTSGNYNEQFF
>.|TRBJ2-7|many|TRBV5-1
TGCGCCAGCAGCTTGGAGGGACCCTACGAGCAGTACTTC
CASSLEGPYEQYF
>.|TRBJ2-6|.|TRBV24-1
TGTGCCACCAGTCGGGGGCCGTCTTCAGGGGCCAACGTCCTGACTTTC
CATSRGPSSGANVLTF
>TRBD2|TRBJ2-2|few|TRBV7-9
TGTGCCAGCAGGCCCTCTAGCGGGAGAGGTGGCGGGGAGCTGTTTTTT
CASRPSSGRGGGELFF
>.|TRBJ2-1|many|TRBV11-2
TGTGCCAGCAGCTCATCGGGCCAGTCGAATGAGCAGTTCTTC
CASSSSGQSNEQFF
>.|TRBJ1-5|many|TRBV20-1
TGCAGTGCTAGTCCGCGGCCTGGGTTGGATCAGCCCCAGCATTTT
CSASPRPGLDQPQHF
>TRBD2|TRBJ2-3|many|TRBV6-2/TRBV6-3
TGTGCCAGCAGCTCTGGACTAGCGCCATCCACAGATACGCAGTATTTT
CASSSGLAPSTDTQYF
>TRBD2|TRBJ2-3|few|TRBV6-1
TGTGCCAGCAGCCGGACTAGCGCTAGCACAGATACGCAGTATTTT
CASSRTSASTDTQYF
>.|TRBJ2-5|many|TRBV20-1
TGCAGTGCTCGGAGGTCCGGGGAGACCCAGTACTTC
CSARRSGETQYF
>.|TRBJ2-3|many|TRBV29-1
TGCAGCGTTGAGAGGCAGGTCCAGGCGGGACGAGGGACAGATACGCAGTATTTT
CSVERQVQAGRGTDTQYF
>.|TRBJ1-5|.|TRBV28
TGTGCCAGCAGCCCCCGGGGGGGACTCGATCAGCCCCAGCATTTT
CASSPRGGLDQPQHF
>TRBD2|TRBJ2-1|few|TRBV4-1
TGCGCCAGCAGCCAAGAACGGGCGGGAGTCAATGAGCAGTTCTTC
CASSQERAGVNEQFF
>.|TRBJ2-7|.|TRBV15
TGTGCCACCGGAGAGACCTACGAGCAGTACTTC
CATGETYEQYF
>.|TRBJ2-3|many|TRBV30
TGTGCCTGGAAACTGGAGAGCGCAGATACGCAGTATTTT
CAWKLESADTQYF
>TRBD2|TRBJ2-7|.|TRBV20-1
TGCAGTGCTAGCGGGCCCGGACTAGCGGCCTACGAGCAGTACTTC
CSASGPGLAAYEQYF
>TRBD2|TRBJ2-7|many|TRBV7-9
TGTGCCAGCAGCCAGGCAGCGGGAGGTTACGAGCAGTACTTC
CASSQAAGGYEQYF
>.|TRBJ2-3|many|TRBV20-1
TGCAGTGCTTATTTTGTCGGGAGTGGCACAGATACGCAGTATTTT
CSAYFVGSGTDTQYF
>TRBD2|TRBJ2-7|many|TRBV7-3
TGTGCCAGCAGCTTAACGCGGGAGGCCTCCTACGAGCAGTACTTC
CASSLTREASYEQYF
>.|TRBJ1-3|few|TRBV12-3/TRBV12-4
TGTGCCAGCAGTGAAACCCAGGGAGGTGGAAACACCATATATTTT
CASSETQGGGNTIYF
>.|TRBJ1-2|.|TRBV20-1
TGCAGTGCAGCCGGGACCCAGCCTGGCTACACCTTC
CSAAGTQPGYTF
>.|TRBJ1-5|.|TRBV5-6
TGTGCCAGCAGCTTGGGGGGTGTCAACAATCAGCCCCAGCATTTT
CASSLGGVNNQPQHF
>.|TRBJ2-7|.|TRBV11-2
TGTGCCAGCAGCATAGCCCCCGAACGGGTCGGCGAGCAATACTTC
CASSIAPERVGEQYF
>.|TRBJ2-2|many|TRBV28
TGTGCCAGCAGTTTAGAGGTGGCCGGGGAGCTGTTTTTT
CASSLEVAGELFF
>TRBD1|TRBJ1-3|.|TRBV10-2
TGCGCCAGCAGTGGAGGGACAGGTACCGCTGGAAACACCATATATTTT
CASSGGTGTAGNTIYF
>TRBD1|TRBJ2-7|many|TRBV11-2
TGTGCCAGCAGCCCCACCGGGACAGGGACCTACGAGCAGTACTTC
CASSPTGTGTYEQYF
>TRBD2|TRBJ2-3|many|TRBV2
TGTGCCAGCCGAACCGGGACTAGCGGGTTTAGCACAGATACGCAGTATTTT
CASRTGTSGFSTDTQYF
>TRBD1|TRBJ2-7|few|TRBV12-3/TRBV12-4
TGTGCCGGCAGTTTGACAGGGCCCAACGAGCAGTACTTC
CAGSLTGPNEQYF
>.|TRBJ2-1|.|TRBV7-9
TGTGCCAGCAGCCCAGTGGGACGCTCCGGGGATGAGCAGTTCTTC
CASSPVGRSGDEQFF
>.|TRBJ2-1|many|TRBV5-1
TGCGCCAGCAGCGCCATAGCGGCGGACTACAATGAGCAGTTCTTC
CASSAIAADYNEQFF
>.|TRBJ2-7|many|TRBV5-1
TGCGCCAGCACTACCCCGGGGGGCACTAGCAAAGGCGAGCAGTACTTC
CASTTPGGTSKGEQYF
>.|TRBJ1-5|.|TRBV20-1
TGCAGTGCTAGGCCGGGGGCTCTTGGTGGCAATCAGCCCCAGCATTTT
CSARPGALGGNQPQHF
>.|TRBJ2-1|many|TRBV18
TGTGCCAGCTCACGGGATCTCGATCGACCCTACAATGAGCAGTTCTTC
CASSRDLDRPYNEQFF
>.|TRBJ2-1|many|TRBV2
TGTGCCAGCAGTGAAGGCAGGGGGGGCTACAATGAGCAGTTCTTC
CASSEGRGGYNEQFF
>TRBD2|TRBJ2-5|many|TRBV3-1
TGTGCCAGCAGCCAAGCTAGCGGGACCTCCTCAGAGACCCAGTACTTC
CASSQASGTSSETQYF
>.|TRBJ2-2|.|TRBV6-1
TGTGCCAGCAGCTCCTACCCAGGGTCGAACACCGGGGAGCTGTTTTTT
CASSSYPGSNTGELFF
>.|TRBJ1-2|.|TRBV19
TGTGCCAGTAGGATCCCGGGCAGGGCGAACTATGGCTACACCTTC
CASRIPGRANYGYTF
>.|TRBJ2-7|many|TRBV5-1
TGCGCCAGCAGCTTGGAGGGAGGCTACGAGCAGTACTTC
CASSLEGGYEQYF
>.|TRBJ2-1|many|TRBV5-1
TGCGCCAGCAGCTTGGCACCCCCAGCGGCACTTAACAATGAGCAGTTCTTC
CASSLAPPAALNNEQFF
>TRBD2|TRBJ2-3|.|TRBV20-1
TGCAGTGCTAGAGATCGTCTAGCGGGAGTCCTCCATAGAACGCAGTATTTT
CSARDRLAGVLHRTQYF
>.|TRBJ2-5|many|TRBV28
TGTGCCTCGTCCAGGGAAGAGACCCAGTACTTC
CASSREETQYF
>.|TRBJ2-2|many|TRBV12-3/TRBV12-4
TGTGCCAGCAGATACACCGGGGAGCTGTTTTTT
CASRYTGELFF
>TRBD2|TRBJ2-1|many|TRBV5-1
TGCGCCAGCAGCCACGGGACTAGCGGCTACAATGAGCAGTTCTTC
CASSHGTSGYNEQFF
>.|TRBJ1-4|.|TRBV7-2
TGTGCCAGCAGCTTAAGCGGGACGAGGGCCAGCGAAAAACTGTTTTTT
CASSLSGTRASEKLFF
>.|TRBJ2-1|many|TRBV7-9
TGTGCCAGCAGCTTAGACTACAACTACAATGAGCAGTTCTTC
CASSLDYNYNEQFF
>.|TRBJ1-5|many|TRBV6-1
TGTGCCAGCAGTGAAACCTCAGGGAATCAGCCCCAGCATTTT
CASSETSGNQPQHF
>.|TRBJ2-5|many|TRBV24-1
TGTGCCACCAGTGCGGGGCGGCTTGAGACCCAGTACTTC
CATSAGRLETQYF
>TRBD2|TRBJ2-3|few|TRBV12-3/TRBV12-4
TGTGCCAGCAGGAGGACTAGCGGGAACACAGATACGCAGTATTTT
CASRRTSGNTDTQYF
>.|TRBJ1-2|few|TRBV29-1
TGCAGCGTCCGCCGGGACGGTGCCTTGGGGGGCTACACCTTC
CSVRRDGALGGYTF
>TRBD1|TRBJ2-1|many|TRBV7-6
TGTGCCAGCAGCTTAGTGGGAACAGGGGGTGAAAATGAGCAGTTCTTC
CASSLVGTGGENEQFF
>TRBD1|TRBJ1-1|.|TRBV18
TGTGCCAGCTCACCCCAGGGGGCTCGGCGGGGTAGGACTGAAGCTTTCTTT
CASSPQGARRGRTEAFF
>.|TRBJ1-1|many|TRBV3-1
TGTGCCAGCAGTCAACAGGGATCGAACACTGAAGCTTTCTTT
CASSQQGSNTEAFF
>.|TRBJ2-5|few|TRBV29-1
TGCAGCGTTGAAAGGAAGGGGGGGGAGACCCAGTACTTC
CSVERKGGETQYF
>.|TRBJ2-1|many|TRBV7-3
TGTGCCAGCAGCTTAACGCTTGGGAGCTCCTACAATGAGCAGTTCTTC
CASSLTLGSSYNEQFF